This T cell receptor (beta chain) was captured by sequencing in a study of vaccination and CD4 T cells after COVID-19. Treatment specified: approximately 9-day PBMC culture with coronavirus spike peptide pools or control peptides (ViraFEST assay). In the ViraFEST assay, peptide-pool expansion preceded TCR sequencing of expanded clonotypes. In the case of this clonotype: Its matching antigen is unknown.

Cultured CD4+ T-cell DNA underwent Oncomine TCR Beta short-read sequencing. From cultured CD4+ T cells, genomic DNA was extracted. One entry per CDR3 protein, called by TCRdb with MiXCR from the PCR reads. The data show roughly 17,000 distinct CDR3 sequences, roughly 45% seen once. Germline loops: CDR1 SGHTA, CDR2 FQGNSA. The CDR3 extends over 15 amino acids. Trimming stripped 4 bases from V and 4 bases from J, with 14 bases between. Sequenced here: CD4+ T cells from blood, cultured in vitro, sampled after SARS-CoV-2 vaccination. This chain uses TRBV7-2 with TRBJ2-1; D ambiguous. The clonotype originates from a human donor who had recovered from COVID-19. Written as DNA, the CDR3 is TGTGCCAGCAGCTCCAGACTCAATAGGTACAATGAGCAGTTCTTC. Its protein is CASSSRLNRYNEQFF.